This T cell receptor beta chain comes out of a study of beta chain features in type 1 diabetes. Study-level results: In every one of the four CD4+ subsets, TCRB CDR3s were moderately but significantly shorter in Type 1 diabetes patients.

What was sequenced were expressed TCRB transcripts, since all of the isolated RNA had been reverse transcribed. Assay used: immunoSEQ multiplex PCR; TCRdb lists only in-frame clones, some missing. There are roughly 260,000 clones in the sample; around 21% occur only once, and less than 0.03% lies in the top ten. Per the germline V gene, CDR1 is SGHRS and CDR2 is YFSETQ. Trimming shortened V by 1 base and J by 4 bases, and 5 bases separated the two germline ends. The length of the CDR3 is 12 residues. This clone was seen more than once but under ten times. Its antigen is not identified. The sample holds other DNA sequences that translate to the same CDR3. There was one heparinised blood draw per donor, averaging roughly 100 mL. CD4+ cells of the naive, central memory, regulatory and stem cell-like memory types were sorted via CD45RO/CCR7/CD25/CD127/CD95/CD27. Purity above 98% was achieved in all sorted populations.

The clonotype originates from a woman in her forties with type 1 diabetes. This sequence joins TRBV5-1 and TRBJ1-1; D uncertain. Sequences were obtained from naive CD4+ T cells from blood. The chain's CDR3 is CASSLSGTEAFF. The CDR3 DNA reads as TGCGCCAGCAGCTTGAGCGGCACTGAAGCTTTCTTT.